This T cell receptor (beta chain) was recorded in a study of T cell responses to AZD1222 COVID-19 vaccine. Study findings and constraints: Regions 160-218 and 743-854 dominated among vaccine-associated CD4 TCRs spanning spike.

Of note for this clone: What it binds is unknown.

V gave up 2 bases and J gave up 9 bases; unmatched junction bases: 13. Per germline, CDR1 SGHDN and CDR2 FVKESK. The CDR3 has 17 amino acids. This table comes from immunoSEQ multiplex PCR, and its TCRdb copy is limited to in-frame clones, with some not included. There are over 100,000 clones in the sample; roughly 90% occur only once, and approximately 8.4% lies in the top ten. Sequences were derived from peripheral blood, sampled on day 0 of AZD1222 vaccination. The chain uses TRBV14 and TRBJ2-5; 12 positions match TRBD1. The TCR sequence derives from an adult in good health. The DNA of the CDR3 is TGTGCCAGCAGCCAACTCCGGGGACAGGGGGCGAAAAGGGCCCAGTACTTC. Translated: CASSQLRGQGAKRAQYF.